This is a list of T cell receptor beta chains from one sample in a study of human T cells and chemical hapten exposure. Via MiXCR, TCRdb re-called the RACE reads, giving one row per CDR3 protein. The data contain tens of thousands of distinct CDR3 sequences, about 11% of them singletons. Here the sequenced sample was whole blood, taken in connection with sensitization to the hapten diphenylcyclopropenone (DPC). These TCRs come from a woman in her twenties or thirties with alopecia areata. Some clones in this sample may be carry-over from other donors' samples. CDR3s include the opening cysteine and the closing phenylalanine or tryptophan. D genes are given only for firm matches. Clone size is not always given. Where it is, it says once, few, many or a class for expanded clones.

TGCGCCAGCAGCTTGGTGCAGAAAAACATTCAGTACTTC CASSLVQKNIQYF TRBJ2-4 NA NA TRBV5-1
TGTGCCAGCAGCCCTCAGGGGAACCAAGAGACCCAGTACTTC CASSPQGNQETQYF TRBJ2-5 many NA TRBV12-3/TRBV12-4
TGCGCCAGCAGCCAATATAGCGGGGGGGCTTTAGAGACCCAGTACTTC CASSQYSGGALETQYF TRBJ2-5 many TRBD2 TRBV4-1
TGTGCCAGCAGCTTACCGGGGCAGGAGACCCAGTACTTC CASSLPGQETQYF TRBJ2-5 many NA TRBV7-2
TGTGCCAGCAGTTCCCCGGCCGAGGGCTACACCTTC CASSSPAEGYTF TRBJ1-2 NA NA TRBV28
TGTGCCAGCAGCTTTGGGACAGGAGTCTTCAATCAGCCCCAGCATTTT CASSFGTGVFNQPQHF TRBJ1-5 few TRBD1 TRBV5-5
TGTGCCAGCAGCCCAAGGGCCCAGGTGAGGAACACTGAAGCTTTCTTT CASSPRAQVRNTEAFF TRBJ1-1 many NA TRBV12-3/TRBV12-4
TGTGCCAGCAGTTACGCTAGCGGGATCTACGAGCAGTACTTC CASSYASGIYEQYF TRBJ2-7 many TRBD2 TRBV27
TGTGCCAGCAGCCCCGGGACTAGCGCTCCGGATACGCAGTATTTT CASSPGTSAPDTQYF TRBJ2-3 NA TRBD2 TRBV7-9
TGTGCCAGCAGTCCTGGCGGCACCGGGGAGCTGTTTTTT CASSPGGTGELFF TRBJ2-2 many NA TRBV7-9
TGTGCCAGCATAGGAGGCCCTAGTAGTGGCTACACCTTC CASIGGPSSGYTF TRBJ1-2 many NA TRBV2
TGTGCCAGCAGCTCCGGACAGGAACTAATCTACAATGAGCAGTTCTTC CASSSGQELIYNEQFF TRBJ2-1 many TRBD1 TRBV11-1
TGCGCCAGCAGCTTGGAAGGCGGGACTAGGAATTCACCCCTCCACTTT CASSLEGGTRNSPLHF TRBJ1-6 few NA TRBV5-1
TGTGCCAGCAGCTTCGATACGCAGTATTTT CASSFDTQYF TRBJ2-3 few NA TRBV7-9
TGTGCCAGCAGTGTAAGGATGGTGGCTAGCGGCTACGACAATGAGCAGTTCTTC CASSVRMVASGYDNEQFF TRBJ2-1 many TRBD2 TRBV6-4
TGTGCCAGCAACCCGGGACAGGGTACCGACGAGCAGTACTTC CASNPGQGTDEQYF TRBJ2-7 many TRBD1 TRBV6-2/TRBV6-3
TGTGCCAGCAGTTTCTCCGGTAGCTCCTACGAGCAGTACTTC CASSFSGSSYEQYF TRBJ2-7 NA NA TRBV12-3/TRBV12-4
TGTGCCAGCTCACCACCCGCAGGGGGCGGGGAGACCCAGTACTTC CASSPPAGGGETQYF TRBJ2-5 many TRBD1 TRBV18
TGTGCCAGCAGTTCGCAGGGGCAAGAGACCCAGTACTTC CASSSQGQETQYF TRBJ2-5 many NA TRBV2
TGTGCCAGCAGTTTGGCTAGCGGGGAGAGCACAGATACGCAGTATTTT CASSLASGESTDTQYF TRBJ2-3 many TRBD2 TRBV6-5